The 8 T cell receptor beta chains presented below share a single source sample, sequenced in a study of shared clonotypes between healthy human individuals. Sequenced by immunoSEQ multiplex PCR; TCRdb stores in-frame clones only, minus some. The table records 1,500,000 or so clones, around 98.5% of them present only once. Sequences were obtained from naive CD4+ T cells sorted from blood. Indicated subset: CD45RA+ positively selected. All receptors derive from a man younger than 40 in good health.

The chain joins TRBV23-1 to TRBJ2-7; either TRBD1 or TRBD2 may supply D (5 bases each). TRBV23-1 is recorded as an ORF, its role being uncertain. Deletions cut 0 bases from V and 3 bases from J, with 24 bases between. The CDR3 contains 19 residues. DNA for the CDR3: TGCGCCAGCAGTCAATCACCCGTGTCGGGCTTCGGGGACGACTACGAGCAGTACTTC. Residues: CASSQSPVSGFGDDYEQYF.

The chain links TRBV5-4 to TRBJ2-5, with a possible D match to TRBD1 (6 bases). CDR1 SGHNT and CDR2 YYREEE come from the germline V gene (reference sequence). This CDR3 is built from 14 residues. Trimming removed 2 bases from V and 2 bases from J, with 10 bases in between. The CDR3 spells CASSFRDTQETQYF. For the CDR3, the DNA is TGTGCCAGCAGCTTCCGGGACACTCAAGAGACCCAGTACTTC.

CDR3 in amino acids: CASSMGAGTDTQYF. The CDR3 DNA is TGTGCCAGTAGTATGGGGGCCGGGACAGATACGCAGTATTTT. The chain couples TRBV19 to TRBJ2-3, with D perhaps matching TRBD1 (6 bases). Germline values: CDR1 LNHDA, CDR2 SQIVND (reference sequence). The V and J ends lost 3 bases and 3 bases respectively, with 10 bases between them. The CDR3 spans 14 residues.

The J gene is TRBJ1-2, the V gene TRBV27; D remains unclear. Germline V CDR1 and CDR2: MNHEY, SMNVEV (reference sequence). V lost 5 bases, J lost 1 base, and 5 bases lay in between. The CDR3 has 12 residues. CDR3 nucleotide sequence: TGTGCCAGCAGTCGGGATAACTATGGCTACACCTTC. This sequence encodes CASSRDNYGYTF.

CDR3 loop: CASSWRYAGTSLSRTDTQYF. For the CDR3, the DNA is TGTGCCAGCAGCTGGAGGTATGCTGGGACTAGCTTATCTCGAACAGATACGCAGTATTTT. V is TRBV28 and J is TRBJ2-3, with TRBD2 matching 9 bases. The CDR3 sequence is 20 residues long. J was trimmed by 3 bases and V by 6 bases; bases with no gene match: 22. The V gene's germline CDR1 is MDHEN and CDR2 SYDVKM.

The count of this clone is one. The V and J genes are TRBV5-1 and TRBJ1-2; 10 bases align to TRBD1. CDR1 is SGHRS and CDR2 is YFSETQ in the germline V gene. There are 15 residues in the CDR3. J gave up 7 bases and V 0 bases, and 6 bases lay outside the gene matches. In DNA form, the CDR3 reads TGCGCCAGCAGCTTGGTCCCGGGACAGGGGCTTGGCTACACCTTC. Translated: CASSLVPGQGLGYTF.

The J gene is TRBJ2-2, the V gene TRBV9, with D tentatively TRBD2 (5 bases). CDR3 size: 17 residues. CDR1 and CDR2 from the germline V gene are SGDLS and YYNGEE. Trimming pared 4 bases from V and 5 bases from J, leaving 21 bases between. This CDR3 is CASSIIPGGSGTGELFF. CDR3 nucleotide sequence: TGTGCCAGCAGCATCATCCCCGGTGGGAGTGGGACCGGGGAGCTGTTTTTT.

On this clone itself: Additional DNA sequences in this sample encode the identical CDR3. CDR3 bases: TGTGCCAGCAGCTTAGGAGATACGCAGTATTTT. Its protein product is CASSLGDTQYF. The V and J genes are TRBV5-4 and TRBJ2-3; D gene unclear. Germline V CDR1 and CDR2: SGHNT, YYREEE (reference sequence). The CDR3 consists of 11 residues. Trimming took 2 bases from V and 5 from J, leaving 3 bases between them.